The source of this TCR beta chain is a study of OX40 agonist ivuxolimab in advanced cancers. General study findings and limits: CD8+ T cells were the subset that, on average, had more expanded clones than CD4+. Expanded peripheral T cell antigen specificity was not determined.

About this clone: Its antigen remains unidentified.

Clones were read by immunoSEQ multiplex PCR, and TCRdb kept only the in-frame ones, dropping some. This table holds 100,000 or so clones, around 93% found once. The specimen was CD4+ or CD8+ T cells sorted from blood, collected in a trial of the OX40 agonist ivuxolimab. The clonotype was recovered from an adult with an advanced solid tumor such as melanoma, head and neck, liver or kidney cancer.

CDR3: CASSQARNTEAFF. CDR3 coding DNA: TGTGCCAGCAGCCAAGCCCGAAACACTGAAGCTTTCTTT. The chain has TRBV4-2 and TRBJ1-1; no clear D gene. Trimming removed 1 base at V and 2 bases at J, with 5 bases between. CDR1 is LGHNA and CDR2 is YNFKEQ in the germline V gene. The CDR3 consists of 13 residues.